Listed here is a single T cell receptor (beta chain). The data originate from a study of blood T cell repertoires in COVID-19. Study as a whole: PBMCs, B-cell-depleted T cells, or T cells were the source of the cDNA or gDNA that made up the material.

Method: immunoSEQ multiplex PCR; TCRdb's copy keeps in-frame clones and lacks some. This sample has 200,000 or so clones; around 82% occur once, and the top ten carry around 7%. The V end lost 1 base, the J end lost 4 bases, and 7 bases lay between the germline ends. There are 13 residues in the CDR3. Germline CDR1 reads SGHAT; CDR2 reads FQNNGV. Participants, about 18 to 100 years old, spanned about 26 US areas. Sequencing input: PBMCs or T cells enriched from blood (not recorded which). This clonotype originated in a middle-aged man who had recovered from COVID-19. The rearrangement joins TRBV11-2 to TRBJ1-2; D ambiguous. The CDR3 bases are TGTGCCAGCAGCTTAGGAGGGCTCTATGGCTACACCTTC. Translated: CASSLGGLYGYTF.